This TCR beta chain was recorded in a study of CD8 T cells in ankylosing spondylitis. Remarks on this clonotype: Its cognate antigen is unknown. The junction shows a germline mismatch at one end, possibly a read error.

General observations from the study: The study identified a TCR beta motif of about eight highly homologous variants that appeared characteristic of ankylosing spondylitis blood. Disease-associated clones were reportedly significantly overrepresented in matched ankylosing spondylitis synovial fluid. Disease-linked clones proved CD8+ and comparatively uncommon in peripheral blood.

The CDR3 sequence is 17 residues long. Germline loops: CDR1 LGHDT, CDR2 YNNKEL (reference sequence). A single record per CDR3 protein comes from TCRdb applying MiXCR to the 5' RACE reads. In the table there are around 450,000 distinct CDR3 sequences, roughly 26% of which are singletons. The sequencing sample was made of blood, either unsorted or a sorted T cell fraction (not recorded which). The chain recombines TRBV3-1 with TRBJ2-3; D assignment may be TRBD1 or TRBD2 (7 bases each). The sequence was collected from a male donor with ankylosing spondylitis. CDR3 sequence: CACSPQPQGGSTDTQYF. The CDR3 DNA is TGTGCCTGCAGCCCCCAGCCCCAGGGGGGGAGTACAGATACGCAGTATTTT.